These 10 T cell receptor beta chains were all obtained from the same sample, sequenced in a study of blood T cell repertoires in COVID-19. The assay was immunoSEQ multiplex PCR, and TCRdb's table has in-frame clones only and misses some. This table holds about 210,000 clones, 81% found once. Source material: PBMCs or T cells enriched from blood (not recorded which). These receptors all stem from a woman aged 50 to 65 with acute COVID-19.

The rearrangement joins TRBV5-1 to TRBJ2-7, with 9 bases matching TRBD1. This CDR3 is built from 15 residues. Germline V gene lookup returns CDR1 SGHRS and CDR2 YFSETQ. Trimming cost V 5 bases and J 3 bases; bases outside gene matches: 9. The CDR3 protein is CASRRRTGVDYEQYF. The CDR3 DNA reads as TGCGCCAGCAGACGTCGGACAGGGGTTGACTACGAGCAGTACTTC.

V is TRBV10-1 and J is TRBJ2-7, with a weak D call TRBD1 (5 bases). Between the trimmed V and J ends, which lost 4 bases and 5 bases, there was a span of 18 bases. The CDR3 contains 15 residues. Per germline, CDR1 WNHNN and CDR2 SYGVQD (reference sequence). CDR3 in DNA: TGCGCCAGCAGTGGGATTTCAGGGTGTCGCGACGAGCAGTACTTC. The encoded protein is CASSGISGCRDEQYF.

The rearrangement joins TRBV5-4 to TRBJ2-7; 10 positions agree with TRBD2. Germline-derived CDR1 and CDR2 are SGHNT and YYREEE (reference sequence). The CDR3 has 15 residues. The ends lost 4 bases at V and 2 bases at J; junction bases unmatched: 6. This CDR3 is CASSPRTSGTYEQYF. In DNA, the CDR3 is TGTGCCAGCAGCCCACGAACTAGCGGGACCTACGAGCAGTACTTC.

This clone was seen more than once but under ten times. V gene TRBV5-1 combines with J gene TRBJ1-2; 7 bases line up with TRBD1. In germline, CDR1 is SGHRS, CDR2 YFSETQ. Germline trimming cut 4 bases from V and 1 base from J; bases unmatched to any gene: 13. This CDR3 contains 17 residues. The CDR3 sequence: CASSPGTVTRYNYGYTF. DNA for the CDR3: TGCGCCAGCAGCCCGGGGACAGTCACTCGTTATAACTATGGCTACACCTTC.

The chain recombines TRBV10-3 with TRBJ1-2; D is possibly TRBD1 (6 bases). The CDR3 length is 14 residues. CDR1 and CDR2 from the germline V gene are ENHRY and SYGVKD. The V end was cut by 4 bases, the J end by 4 bases, with 13 bases between. CDR3 region: CAISASGASYGYTF. The CDR3 region has the DNA TGTGCCATCAGTGCTTCAGGGGCGTCCTATGGCTACACCTTC.

This chain uses TRBV30 with TRBJ1-5; D call uncertain. Germline V gives CDR1 GTSNPN, CDR2 SVGIG (reference sequence). V was pared by 1 base and J by 4 bases, with 8 bases between. The CDR3 runs 13 residues. Here the CDR3 DNA reads TGTGCCTGGAGTGACGGTCGAAATCAGCCCCAGCATTTT. It specifies CAWSDGRNQPQHF.

The CDR3 loop is CASSQERGISGNTIYF. The CDR3 nucleotides read TGCGCCAGCAGCCAAGAAAGGGGGATCTCTGGAAACACCATATATTTT. The V call is TRBV4-3, the J call TRBJ1-3; perhaps TRBD1 as D (6 bases). The V end lost 0 bases, the J end lost 0 bases, and 9 bases lay between the germline ends. Germline V gene sequence: CDR1 LGHNA, CDR2 YSLEER. CDR3 length: 16 amino acids.

The chain joins TRBV28 to TRBJ1-1, with a possible D match to TRBD1 (6 bases). CDR3 length: 16 residues. Germline V gives CDR1 MDHEN, CDR2 SYDVKM. V lost 3 bases to trimming and J lost 0 bases, with 14 bases between them. The CDR3 DNA reads as TGTGCCAGCAGTTTCAGGGGTCCCGCTATGAACACTGAAGCTTTCTTT. It translates to CASSFRGPAMNTEAFF.

The V and J genes are TRBV19 and TRBJ1-2; D gene unclear. The CDR3 extends over 16 amino acids. Trimming took 3 bases from V and 4 from J, leaving 18 bases between them. Germline CDR1 and CDR2: LNHDA and SQIVND (reference sequence). CDR3 sequence reads: CASSISRPPGGYGYTF. The DNA of the CDR3 is TGTGCCAGTAGTATCTCTCGGCCCCCCGGAGGCTATGGCTACACCTTC.

This clone was recorded only once. The DNA is omitted, as the CDR3 cannot be located on it reliably, and the CDR3 follows TCRdb's listing. This chain joins TRBV7-2 and TRBJ2-2; the table calls TRBD2, which could not be checked here. Germline lookup yields CDR1 SGHTA and CDR2 FQGNSA. Counting both end residues, the CDR3 totals 15 amino acids. CDR3 in amino acids: CASSPGIFGAGELFF.